Described below is a single T cell receptor beta chain sequence and its context. Its specificity is not known. The V segment lost 3 bases and the J segment 0 bases; nucleotides outside the gene matches: 0. CDR1 MNHEY and CDR2 SMNVEV come from the germline V gene (reference sequence). The CDR3 length is 15 residues. Assay used: immunoSEQ multiplex PCR; TCRdb lists only in-frame clones, some missing. The sample includes 45,000 to 55,000 clones, about 89% of them seen just once. This record belongs to a study of graft-versus-host responses after intestinal transplantation. The overall study: All recipients got anti-thymocyte globulin induction, then tacrolimus and steroids for approximately 3 years.

Study conclusions and caveats: GvH clones surfaced in recipient marrow, some emerging earlier in ileum or blood. Allografts of patients with graft-donor T cell macrochimerism showed high graft-versus-host to host-versus-graft clone ratios.

This sample comprised PBMCs, obtained 650 to 670 days after intestinal transplant. The receptor was derived from a human patient who received an intestinal transplant, so some T cells may come from the graft donor. The chain uses TRBV27 and TRBJ2-1, with 9 bases aligning to TRBD1. The CDR3 nucleotides are TGTGCCAGCAGTTTGACAGGGGGCTCCTACAATGAGCAGTTCTTC. It yields the protein CASSLTGGSYNEQFF.